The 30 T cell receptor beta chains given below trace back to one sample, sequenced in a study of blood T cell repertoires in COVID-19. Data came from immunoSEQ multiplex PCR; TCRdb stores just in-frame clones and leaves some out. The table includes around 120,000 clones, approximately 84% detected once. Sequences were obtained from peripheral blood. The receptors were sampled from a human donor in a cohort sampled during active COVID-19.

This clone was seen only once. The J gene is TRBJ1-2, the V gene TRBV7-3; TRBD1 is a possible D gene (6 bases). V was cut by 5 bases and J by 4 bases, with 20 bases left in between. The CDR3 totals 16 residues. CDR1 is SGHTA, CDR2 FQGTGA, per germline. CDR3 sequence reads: CASSAPSTGTSYGYTF. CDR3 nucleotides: TGTGCCAGCAGCGCCCCCTCGACAGGAACCTCCTATGGCTACACCTTC. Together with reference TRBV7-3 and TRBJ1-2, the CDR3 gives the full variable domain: GAGVSQTPSNKVTEKGKYVELRCDPISGHTALYWYRQSLGQGPEFLIYFQGTGAADDSGLPNDRFFAVRPEGSVSTLKIQRTERGDSAVYLCASSAPSTGTSYGYTFGSGTRLTVV.

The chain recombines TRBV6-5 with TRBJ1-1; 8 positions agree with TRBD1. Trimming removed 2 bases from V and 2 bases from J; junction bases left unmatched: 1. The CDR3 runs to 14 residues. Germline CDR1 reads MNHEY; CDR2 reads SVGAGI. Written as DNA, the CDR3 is TGTGCCAGCAGTTACGACAGGGGAAACACTGAAGCTTTCTTT. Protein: CASSYDRGNTEAFF.

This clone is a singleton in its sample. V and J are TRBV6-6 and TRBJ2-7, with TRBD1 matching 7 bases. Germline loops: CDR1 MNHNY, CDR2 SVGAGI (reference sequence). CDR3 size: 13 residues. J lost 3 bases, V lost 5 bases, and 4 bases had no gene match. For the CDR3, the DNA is TGTGCCAGCAGTAGGGGACAGAGCTACGAGCAGTACTTC. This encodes CASSRGQSYEQYF.

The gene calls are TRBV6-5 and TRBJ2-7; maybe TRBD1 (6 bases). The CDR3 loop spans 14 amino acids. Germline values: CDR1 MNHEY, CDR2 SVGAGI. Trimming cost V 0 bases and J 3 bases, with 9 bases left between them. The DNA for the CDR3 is TGTGCCAGCAGTTACTCTACAGGGTACTACGAGCAGTACTTC. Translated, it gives CASSYSTGYYEQYF.

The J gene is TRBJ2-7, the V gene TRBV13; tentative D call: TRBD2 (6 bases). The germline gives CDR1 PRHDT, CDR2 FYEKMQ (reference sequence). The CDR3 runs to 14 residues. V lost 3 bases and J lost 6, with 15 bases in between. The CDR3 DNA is TGTGCCAGCAGCTTCCGGGACTCCACCAGCGAGCAGTACTTC. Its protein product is CASSFRDSTSEQYF.

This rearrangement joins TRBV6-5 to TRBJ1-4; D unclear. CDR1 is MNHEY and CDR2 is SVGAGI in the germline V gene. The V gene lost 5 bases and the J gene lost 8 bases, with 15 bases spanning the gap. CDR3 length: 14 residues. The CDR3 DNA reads TGTGCCAGCAGTCCCCGCGGGGATTGGGAAAAACTGTTTTTT. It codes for CASSPRGDWEKLFF.

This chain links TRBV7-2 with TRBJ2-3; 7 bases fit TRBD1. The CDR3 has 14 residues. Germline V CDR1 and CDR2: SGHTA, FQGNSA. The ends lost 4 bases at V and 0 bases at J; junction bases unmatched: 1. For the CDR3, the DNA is TGTGCCAGCAGCTCGACAGGGAGCACAGATACGCAGTATTTT. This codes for CASSSTGSTDTQYF.

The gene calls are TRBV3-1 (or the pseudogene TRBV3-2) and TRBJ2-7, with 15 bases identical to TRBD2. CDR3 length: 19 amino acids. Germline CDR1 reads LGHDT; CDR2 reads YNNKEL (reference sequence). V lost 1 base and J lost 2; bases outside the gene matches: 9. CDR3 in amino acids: CASSQGPGTSGRRTYEQYF. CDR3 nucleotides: TGTGCCAGCAGCCAAGGGCCCGGGACTAGCGGGAGGCGAACCTACGAGCAGTACTTC.

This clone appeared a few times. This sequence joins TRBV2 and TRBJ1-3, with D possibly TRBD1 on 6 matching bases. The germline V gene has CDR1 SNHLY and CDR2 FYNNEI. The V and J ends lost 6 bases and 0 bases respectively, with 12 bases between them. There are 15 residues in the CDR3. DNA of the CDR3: TGTGCCAGCAGCGGACAGTTTCCCTCTGGAAACACCATATATTTT. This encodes CASSGQFPSGNTIYF.

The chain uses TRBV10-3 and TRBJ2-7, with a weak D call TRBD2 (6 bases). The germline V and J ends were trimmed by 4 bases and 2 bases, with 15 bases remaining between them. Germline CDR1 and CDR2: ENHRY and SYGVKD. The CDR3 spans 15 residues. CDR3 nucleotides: TGTGCCATCAGTGGCGGGGACGGACACACCTACGAGCAGTACTTC. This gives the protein CAISGGDGHTYEQYF.

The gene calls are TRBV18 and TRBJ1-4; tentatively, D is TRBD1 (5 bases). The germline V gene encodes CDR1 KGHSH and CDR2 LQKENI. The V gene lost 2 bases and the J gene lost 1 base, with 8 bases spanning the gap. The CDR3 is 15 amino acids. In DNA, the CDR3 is TGTGCCAGCTCACCAAACGGGGGAACTAATGAAAAACTGTTTTTT. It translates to CASSPNGGTNEKLFF. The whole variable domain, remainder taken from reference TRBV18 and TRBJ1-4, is NAGVMQNPRHLVRRRGQEARLRCSPMKGHSHVYWYRQLPEEGLKFMVYLQKENIIDESGMPKERFSAEFPKEGPSILRIQQVVRGDSAAYFCASSPNGGTNEKLFFGSGTQLSVL.

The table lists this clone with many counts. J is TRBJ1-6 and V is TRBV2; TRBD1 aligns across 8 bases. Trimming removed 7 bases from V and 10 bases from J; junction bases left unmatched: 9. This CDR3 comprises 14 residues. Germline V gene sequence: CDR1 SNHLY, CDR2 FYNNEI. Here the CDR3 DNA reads TGTGCCAGCAAAGAGACAGGGGATGTATCACCCCTCCACTTT. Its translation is CASKETGDVSPLHF.

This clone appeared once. DNA for the CDR3: TGTGCCAGCTCACCACCGGGACTAGCGGGTCTCACCTCCTACGAGCAGTACTTC. It translates to CASSPPGLAGLTSYEQYF. V and J are TRBV18 and TRBJ2-7, with TRBD2 identical over 12 bases. The CDR3 is made up of 18 amino acids. Trimming cost V 0 bases and J 0 bases; bases outside gene matches: 6. Germline CDR1 reads KGHSH; CDR2 reads LQKENI. Based on the CDR3 plus reference TRBV18 and TRBJ2-7, the full variable domain is NAGVMQNPRHLVRRRGQEARLRCSPMKGHSHVYWYRQLPEEGLKFMVYLQKENIIDESGMPKERFSAEFPKEGPSILRIQQVVRGDSAAYFCASSPPGLAGLTSYEQYFGPGTRLTVT.

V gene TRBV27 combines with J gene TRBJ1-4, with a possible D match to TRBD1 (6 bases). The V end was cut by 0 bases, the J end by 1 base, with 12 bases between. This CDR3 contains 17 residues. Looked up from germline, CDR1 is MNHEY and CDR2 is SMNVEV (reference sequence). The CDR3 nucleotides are TGTGCCAGCAGTTTATCCTCCAACAGGGAAACTAATGAAAAACTGTTTTTT. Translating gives CASSLSSNRETNEKLFF.

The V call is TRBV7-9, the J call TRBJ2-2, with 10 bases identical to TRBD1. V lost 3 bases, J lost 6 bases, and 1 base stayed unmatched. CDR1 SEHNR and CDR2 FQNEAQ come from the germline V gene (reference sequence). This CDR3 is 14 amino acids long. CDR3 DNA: TGTGCCAGCAGCTTGACAGGGGGCCCCGGGGAGCTGTTTTTT. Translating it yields CASSLTGGPGELFF.

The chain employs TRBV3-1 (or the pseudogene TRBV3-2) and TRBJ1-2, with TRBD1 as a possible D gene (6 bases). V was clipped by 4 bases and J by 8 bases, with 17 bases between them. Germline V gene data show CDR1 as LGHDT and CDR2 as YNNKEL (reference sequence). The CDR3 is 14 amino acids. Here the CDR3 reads CASSLDRTFGGYTF. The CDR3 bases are TGTGCCAGCAGCCTCGACAGGACCTTCGGAGGCTACACCTTC.

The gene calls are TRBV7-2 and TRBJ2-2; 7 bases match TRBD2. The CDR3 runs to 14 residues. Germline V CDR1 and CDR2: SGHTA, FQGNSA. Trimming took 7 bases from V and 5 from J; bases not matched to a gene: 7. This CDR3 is CASTAGDRTGELFF. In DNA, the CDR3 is TGTGCCAGCACCGCGGGGGACCGAACCGGGGAGCTGTTTTTT.

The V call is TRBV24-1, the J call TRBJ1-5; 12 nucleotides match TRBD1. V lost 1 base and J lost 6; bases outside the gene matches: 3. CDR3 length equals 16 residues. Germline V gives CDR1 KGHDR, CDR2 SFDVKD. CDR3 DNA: TGTGCCACCAGTGATTTTGGGACAGGGGGCAGTCAGCCCCAGCATTTT. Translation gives CATSDFGTGGSQPQHF.

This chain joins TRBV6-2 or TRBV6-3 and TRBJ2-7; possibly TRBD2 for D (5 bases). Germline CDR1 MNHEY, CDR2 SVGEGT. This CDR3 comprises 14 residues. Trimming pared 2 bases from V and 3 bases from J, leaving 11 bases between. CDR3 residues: CASSYEGTSYEQYF. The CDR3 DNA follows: TGTGCCAGCAGTTACGAGGGTACTAGCTACGAGCAGTACTTC.

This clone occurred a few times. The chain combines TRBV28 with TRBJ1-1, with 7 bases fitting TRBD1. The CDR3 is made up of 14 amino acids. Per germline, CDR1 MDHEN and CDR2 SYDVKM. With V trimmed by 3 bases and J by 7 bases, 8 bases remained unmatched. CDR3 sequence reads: CASSFGPGQSEAFF. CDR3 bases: TGTGCCAGCAGTTTCGGCCCGGGACAGAGTGAAGCTTTCTTT.

CDR3 region: CASSRGQGGYTF. The CDR3 coding sequence is TGTGCCAGCAGCAGGGGGCAGGGTGGCTACACCTTC. The rearrangement joins TRBV12-3 or TRBV12-4 to TRBJ1-2; 8 positions agree with TRBD1. The CDR3 spans 12 residues. The V segment lost 6 bases and the J segment 7 bases; nucleotides outside the gene matches: 4.

Written as DNA, the CDR3 is TGTGCCAGCGAGGGGTGGGAGGGTTATGAAAAACTGTTTTTT. Translating gives CASEGWEGYEKLFF. V and J are TRBV2 and TRBJ1-4, with D maybe TRBD1 (5 bases). V was clipped by 8 bases and J by 6 bases, with 16 bases between them. The CDR3 length is 14 residues. The germline CDR1 and CDR2 sequences are SNHLY and FYNNEI.

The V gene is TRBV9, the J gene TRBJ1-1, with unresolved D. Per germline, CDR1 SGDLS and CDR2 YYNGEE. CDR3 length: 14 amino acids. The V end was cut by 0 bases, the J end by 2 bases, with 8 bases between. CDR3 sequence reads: CASSVGQDNTEAFF. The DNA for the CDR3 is TGTGCCAGCAGCGTAGGGCAGGATAACACTGAAGCTTTCTTT.

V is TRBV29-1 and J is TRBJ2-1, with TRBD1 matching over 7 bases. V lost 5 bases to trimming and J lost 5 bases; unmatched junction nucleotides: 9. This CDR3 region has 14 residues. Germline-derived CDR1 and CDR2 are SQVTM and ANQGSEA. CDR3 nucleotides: TGCAGCGTTAAACCGGGACAGTATAACAATGAGCAGTTCTTC. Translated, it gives CSVKPGQYNNEQFF.

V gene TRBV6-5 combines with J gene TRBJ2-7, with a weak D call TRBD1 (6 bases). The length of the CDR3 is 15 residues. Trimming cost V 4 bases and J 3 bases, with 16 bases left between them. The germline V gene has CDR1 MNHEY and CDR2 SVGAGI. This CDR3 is CASSSPRGGYYEQYF. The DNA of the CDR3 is TGTGCCAGCAGTTCCCCCAGGGGCGGTTACTACGAGCAGTACTTC.

The CDR3 sequence: CASSLTQGNTEAFF. CDR3 DNA sequence: TGCGCCAGCAGCCTCACACAGGGTAACACTGAAGCTTTCTTT. The rearrangement joins TRBV5-1 to TRBJ1-1; perhaps TRBD1 as D (6 bases). The V end was cut by 4 bases, the J end by 2 bases, with 12 bases between. There are 14 residues in the CDR3. CDR1 SGHRS and CDR2 YFSETQ come from the germline V gene.

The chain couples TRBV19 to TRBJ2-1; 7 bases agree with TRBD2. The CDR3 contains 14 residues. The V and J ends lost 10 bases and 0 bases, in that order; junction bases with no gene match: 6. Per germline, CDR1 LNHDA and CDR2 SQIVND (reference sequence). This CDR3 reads CATKLASSYNEQFF. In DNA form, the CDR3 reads TGTGCCACTAAACTAGCGAGCTCCTACAATGAGCAGTTCTTC. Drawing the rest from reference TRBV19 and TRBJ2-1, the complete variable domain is DGGITQSPKYLFRKEGQNVTLSCEQNLNHDAMYWYRQDPGQGLRLIYYSQIVNDFQKGDIAEGYSVSREKKESFPLTVTSAQKNPTAFYLCATKLASSYNEQFFGPGTRLTVL.

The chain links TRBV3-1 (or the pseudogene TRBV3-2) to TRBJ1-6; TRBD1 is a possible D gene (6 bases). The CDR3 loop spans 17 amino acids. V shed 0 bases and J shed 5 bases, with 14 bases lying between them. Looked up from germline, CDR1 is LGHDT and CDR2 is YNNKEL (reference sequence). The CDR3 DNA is TGTGCCAGCAGCCAAGAGGTAGAGTCAGGGGATAATTCACCCCTCCACTTT. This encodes CASSQEVESGDNSPLHF.

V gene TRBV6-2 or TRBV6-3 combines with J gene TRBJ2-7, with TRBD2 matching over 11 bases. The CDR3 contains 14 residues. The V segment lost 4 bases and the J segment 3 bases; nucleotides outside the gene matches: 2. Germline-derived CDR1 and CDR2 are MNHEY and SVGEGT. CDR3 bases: TGTGCCAGCAGTTTCGGGACTAGCGGCTACGAGCAGTACTTC. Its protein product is CASSFGTSGYEQYF.

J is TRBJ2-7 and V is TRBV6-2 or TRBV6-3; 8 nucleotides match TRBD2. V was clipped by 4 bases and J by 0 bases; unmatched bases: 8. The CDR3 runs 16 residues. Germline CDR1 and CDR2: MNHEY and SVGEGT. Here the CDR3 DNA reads TGTGCCAGCAGTTTCCCCTCGGGGGGGCCCTCCTACGAGCAGTACTTC. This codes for CASSFPSGGPSYEQYF.